This T cell receptor (beta chain) is from a study of blood T cell repertoires in COVID-19. The CDR3 is made up of 17 amino acids. Germline assignment: CDR1 SGDLS and CDR2 YYNGEE. With 1 base clipped from V and 2 bases from J, the junction kept 9 bases outside the gene matches. Clones were sequenced by immunoSEQ multiplex PCR, and TCRdb holds only the in-frame ones, with some missing. The table records 200,000 to 250,000 clones, under 90% of them present only once. The chain combines TRBV9 with TRBJ2-3, with 8 bases matching TRBD2. The sample taken for sequencing was peripheral blood. The TCR was taken from a woman at least 80 years old with COVID-19, enrolled during active disease. The CDR3 nucleotides read TGTGCCAGCAGCGTACCGGTTGGGCGGGGGGCCACAGATACGCAGTATTTT. Protein product: CASSVPVGRGATDTQYF.